This entry features one T cell receptor beta chain sequence. The antigen it binds to is not known. No base qualities exist here, and no much larger clone lies one base off it. The germline V gene supplies CDR1 SGHRS and CDR2 YFSETQ. The CDR3 runs 14 residues from the cysteine to the phenylalanine. Just the 42-base CDR3 DNA is kept, in frame starting at base 1. Ends trimmed: V by 4 bases, J by 8 bases; bases unmatched to a gene: 6. The data were taken from a study of cytomegalovirus exposure and HLA in healthy donors (dated by TCRdb to about 2017). Describing the broader study: In an earlier analysis of several hundred of the donors, 250 to 350 Gb of sequence data and 95 million to 130 million unique TCR beta sequences from about 179 million T cells were reported. Typing coverage differed by locus: A, B, C, DRB1 and DQB1 were typed in about 629-640 donors, DQA1 in 500 to 550, DPA1 in nearly 610, and DPB1 in just under 490. To predict cytomegalovirus infection status, the study combined high-throughput TCR immunosequencing, statistical association of individual TCRs with disease status, and machine learning. The later analysis used no new phenotypic data to find candidate immune exposures, relying instead on TCR beta sequences and their occurrence across donors. HLA typing covered class I and class II loci at four-digit resolution. In a later analysis, previously published TCR beta repertoires from several hundred donors were re-analyzed and high-resolution HLA genotyping was added so that TCR occurrence patterns could be studied. In addition to the first cohort of 666 subjects, a separate validation cohort of 120 different subjects was used. Four to six DR-DQ haplotypes were handled as single units for association and clustering, since linkage in the cohort was strong. Among a few hundred genotyped donors of the cohort, an average of 235,054 unique TCR beta nucleotide sequences were sequenced per donor, about a sixth of them non-productive. An earlier analysis of around 580 of the donors used high-throughput TCR beta sequencing to judge whether each TCR beta V gene segment behaved as functional or pseudogenic. Alongside the repertoire data, information on donor age, sex, ethnicity and CMV serostatus was compiled. The study aimed to test whether cataloging public T cell receptors could reveal signatures of past pathogen exposure. A later genetic analysis took genome-wide SNP genotypes for about 65% of the roughly 670 donors and used that subset as a discovery cohort. Approximately 300 gigabases of sequencing data and around 85 million unique TCR sequences made up an early release that covered around 640 HLA-typed donors. The genetic ancestry cluster associated with self-reported Caucasian donors included 65% to 90% of the roughly 400 genotyped donors. The study used immunosequencing to profile the T cell repertoires of some 600 subjects and linked those repertoires to cytomegalovirus serostatus. All discovery cohort repertoires had been generated on a single sequencing platform. Beyond this particular receptor, the publication reports: A further reported finding was that TCR beta sequences accurately predicted the HLA-A and HLA-B alleles for most subjects in the first cohort. According to a later analysis, TCR association rates differed among HLA loci, with DRB1 alleles showing the most associated TCRs and HLA-C alleles showing the fewest. Strong co-occurrence of HLA alleles, especially DR and DQ, made assigning TCR associations to individual alleles difficult. In both the original and validation cohorts, the classifier was reported to diagnose cytomegalovirus status with high specificity and sensitivity. In a later analysis, most CMV-associated TCR beta chains were found to appear HLA-restricted, with HLA associations seemingly driven largely by CMV exposure. In vitro tests confirmed that a few of the cytomegalovirus-associated TCR beta chains recognize cytomegalovirus antigens. Because counts were too low, roughly 17 rarely observed V segments, including chromosome 9 orphons, were left out of the earlier analysis of 500 to 750 of the donors. A cluster of highly shared sequence variants was judged likely to represent a technical artifact of the sequencing pipeline. While some public TCRs were present in many individuals, most TCR sequences turned up only very rarely across donors. Because the 87-base-pair reads could not distinguish some IMGT-functional V segments, including TRBV6-2 and TRBV6-3, those segments were excluded. In a later genetic analysis, a missense DCLRE1C variant was associated with V-gene and J-gene trimming of TCR beta chains, and the association was replicated in an independent cohort. A later analysis found that HLA-associated TCR beta chains were more clonally expanded and had lower generation probabilities than equally common non-associated chains. The authors suggested that the approach could potentially be generalized to other disease states and immunological phenotypes. A later analysis associated 15,000 or so TCR beta sequences with specific HLA alleles at a false discovery rate of 0.05. In an earlier analysis of 450 to 750 of the donors, most TCR beta V segments appeared in productive rearrangements about 87% or about 30% of the time, broadly matching IMGT annotations. The study listed around 160 TCR beta chains as associated with cytomegalovirus. Linkage disequilibrium might explain the correlated functional status among segregating V segments, but an unknown experimental factor could not be ruled out. HLA typing was unavailable for some donors at each locus, so association tests used only the typed subset. The presence/absence analyses assumed that sequencing depth was roughly uniform across donors, and that assumption may not be true. According to a later genetic analysis, donors in an Asian-associated ancestry cluster had fewer N-insertions in productive TCRs than the approximately 650-donor mean. According to a later analysis, parvovirus B19, influenza, CMV and Epstein-Barr virus appeared linked to several top co-occurrence clusters. Only TCR beta chains were sequenced in this cohort, and the absence of alpha or paired-chain data limited detectable features. The only immune exposure information available for the cohort was CMV serostatus.

In total, fewer than 750 healthy bone marrow donors made up the cohort. Cohort members were all nominally healthy when sampled, although unrecorded immune exposures were likely present. The donor tested CMV seronegative and was one of the 352 seronegative cohort members. Every donor gave a peripheral blood sample, and the peripheral blood mononuclear cells from that sample were used for TCR beta sequencing. Genomic DNA was extracted from the blood cell samples with the Qiagen DNeasy Blood Extraction Kit. Library prep was done by the immunoSEQ multiplex PCR assay. For the multiplex PCR, a mixture combining 60 forward primers for TCR Vbeta segments and 13 reverse primers for TCR Jbeta segments was used. Amplification of the CDR3 region of rearranged TCR beta genes was performed with a multiplex PCR assay on genomic DNA. The Illumina HiSeq System was used to sequence the amplified TCR beta libraries as 87-base-pair reads. The study's processing was this. In a later analysis, some 80 million unique TCR beta chains were counted across the 690 or so repertoires, and approximately 11 million of these chains were shared by at least two donors. A nearest-neighbor algorithm error-corrected the raw reads and collapsed the reads into unique sequences, merging closely related sequences to remove PCR and sequencing errors. To assign V, D and J gene segments, CDR3 sequences were aligned to IMGT reference sequences. Each retained sequence needed at least a six-nucleotide match to both a V gene segment and a J gene segment. A rearrangement was called productive if the CDR3 had no stop codons and remained in frame with V and J, and every other rearrangement was called non-productive. CDR3 was defined according to IMGT convention as the region running from the second conserved V-encoded cysteine to the conserved J-encoded phenylalanine. In an earlier analysis of roughly 580 of the donors, sequences lacking an unambiguous match to a single V gene segment were excluded. An earlier analysis of just under 600 of the donors called V segments functional above 56.7% productive rearrangements and segregating when the between-donor standard deviation exceeded 5%. To diagnose cytomegalovirus status from the catalog of TCR beta chain sequences, a statistical classification framework was built. V and J gene assignment, in a later analysis, came from comparing TCR nucleotide sequences with IMGT/GENE-DB human TR gene sequences. The TCRdist pipeline was used in a later analysis to assign CDR3 sequences and most-parsimonious VDJ recombination scenarios. In a later analysis, every TCR beta chain was defined by the combination of its CDR3 amino acid sequence and its V-gene family, and reads without a unique V-gene family were dropped. To address suspected cross-contamination and a sequencing artifact, a later analysis removed some 620 highly shared, low-generation-probability nucleotide sequences. For each public chain, a later analysis derived a clonal expansion index from normalized ranks of inferred template counts within each repertoire. A later analysis computed generation probabilities with a VDJ recombination model fitted to out-of-frame rearrangements, and checked the results against IGoR. Hypergeometric tests were used in a later analysis to score TCR-TCR, TCR-HLA and TCR-CMV co-occurrence, with a repertoire-size bias correction applied to the TCR pairs. False discovery rates were estimated in a later analysis by permuting HLA or CMV assignments 20 times. In a later analysis, co-occurring TCRs were grouped using DBSCAN, with TCRdist sequence similarity added in when clustering inside HLA-allele-positive subsets. For co-occurrence clustering, repertoires with fewer than 30,000 or more than 120,000 public chains were excluded, along with four or five repertoires with anomalous nucleotide sharing. TCRdb holds this immuneACCESS table with in-frame rearrangements only. Some clones are missing; in checked studies, unresolved V genes explain under half, and the rest has no known cause. V and J calls and clone size are as listed in that table; D and trimming were resolved from the DNA. The sample records fewer than 150,000 clones, 60% to 80% of which are singletons. About 2.2% of the sample rests with the top ten.

This sequence originates from a man between 25 and 39 years old in good health and CMV-seronegative. Sequencing was done on a sample of PBMCs. The chain was built from TRBV5-1 and TRBJ1-4; TRBD1 aligns with 9 central bases. The sequenced DNA is TGCGCCAGCAGCCAGGGACAGGGCCAGGAAAAACTGTTTTTT. Translated, it reads CASSQGQGQEKLFF.